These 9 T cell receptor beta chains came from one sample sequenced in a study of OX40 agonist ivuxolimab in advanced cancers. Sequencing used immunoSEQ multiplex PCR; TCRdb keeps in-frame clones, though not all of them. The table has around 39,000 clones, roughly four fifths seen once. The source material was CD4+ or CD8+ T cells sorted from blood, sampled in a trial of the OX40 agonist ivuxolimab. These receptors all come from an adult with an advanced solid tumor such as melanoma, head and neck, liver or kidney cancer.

In nucleotides, the CDR3 is TGTGCCATCAGTGGACAGAGCAATCAGCCCCAGCATTTT. Protein: CAISGQSNQPQHF. The rearrangement uses TRBV10-3 and TRBJ1-5, with a weak D call TRBD1 (5 bases). The V end lost 4 bases, the J end lost 1 base, and 5 bases lay between the germline ends. CDR3 length: 13 residues. Germline V gives CDR1 ENHRY, CDR2 SYGVKD.

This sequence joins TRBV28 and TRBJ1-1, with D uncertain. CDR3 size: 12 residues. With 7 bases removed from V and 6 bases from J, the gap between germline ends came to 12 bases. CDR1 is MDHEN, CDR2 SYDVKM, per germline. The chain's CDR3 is CASINPVAEAFF. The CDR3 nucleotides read TGTGCCAGCATCAACCCTGTGGCTGAAGCTTTCTTT.

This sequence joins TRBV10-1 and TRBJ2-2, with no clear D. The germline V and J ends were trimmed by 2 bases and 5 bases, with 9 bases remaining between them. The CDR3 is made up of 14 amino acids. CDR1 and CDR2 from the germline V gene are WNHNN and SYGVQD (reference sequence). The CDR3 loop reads CASSEGALTGELFF. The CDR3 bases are TGCGCCAGCAGTGAGGGAGCATTGACCGGGGAGCTGTTTTTT.

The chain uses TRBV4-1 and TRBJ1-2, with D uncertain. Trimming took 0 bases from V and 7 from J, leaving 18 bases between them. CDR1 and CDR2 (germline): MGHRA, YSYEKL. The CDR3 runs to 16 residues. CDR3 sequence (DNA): TGCGCCAGCAGCCAAGAAGGAGTAGCGGGAGATTTTGGCTACACCTTC. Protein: CASSQEGVAGDFGYTF.

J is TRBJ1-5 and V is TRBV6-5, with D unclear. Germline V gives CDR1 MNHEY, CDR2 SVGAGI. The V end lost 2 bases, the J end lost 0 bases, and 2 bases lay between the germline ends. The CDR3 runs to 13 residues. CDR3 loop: CASSYGSNQPQHF. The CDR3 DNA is TGTGCCAGCAGTTACGGTAGCAATCAGCCCCAGCATTTT.

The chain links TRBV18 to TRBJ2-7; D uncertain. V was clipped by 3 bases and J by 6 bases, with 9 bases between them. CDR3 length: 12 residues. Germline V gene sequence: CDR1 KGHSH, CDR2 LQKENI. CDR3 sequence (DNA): TGTGCCAGCTCACCGACTCTGGGCGAGCAGTACTTC. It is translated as CASSPTLGEQYF.

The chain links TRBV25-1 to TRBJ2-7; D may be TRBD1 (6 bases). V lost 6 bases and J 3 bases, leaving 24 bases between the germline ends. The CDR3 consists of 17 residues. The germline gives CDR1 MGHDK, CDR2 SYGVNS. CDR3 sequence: CASRGLFGTMGNYEQYF. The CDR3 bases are TGTGCCAGCAGAGGACTGTTTGGGACAATGGGGAACTACGAGCAGTACTTC.

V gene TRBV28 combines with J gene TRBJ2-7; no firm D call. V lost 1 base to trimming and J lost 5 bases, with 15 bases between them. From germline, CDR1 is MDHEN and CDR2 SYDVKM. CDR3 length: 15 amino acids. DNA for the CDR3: TGTGCCAGCAGTTTATCGTCCGGGTTCCCCCACGAGCAGTACTTC. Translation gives CASSLSSGFPHEQYF.

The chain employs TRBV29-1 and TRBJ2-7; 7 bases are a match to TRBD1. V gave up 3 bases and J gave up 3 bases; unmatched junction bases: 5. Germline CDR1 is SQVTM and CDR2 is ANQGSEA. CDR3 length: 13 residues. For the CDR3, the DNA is TGCAGCGTTGAGGACAGGTCGGTCTACGAGCAGTACTTC. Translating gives CSVEDRSVYEQYF.